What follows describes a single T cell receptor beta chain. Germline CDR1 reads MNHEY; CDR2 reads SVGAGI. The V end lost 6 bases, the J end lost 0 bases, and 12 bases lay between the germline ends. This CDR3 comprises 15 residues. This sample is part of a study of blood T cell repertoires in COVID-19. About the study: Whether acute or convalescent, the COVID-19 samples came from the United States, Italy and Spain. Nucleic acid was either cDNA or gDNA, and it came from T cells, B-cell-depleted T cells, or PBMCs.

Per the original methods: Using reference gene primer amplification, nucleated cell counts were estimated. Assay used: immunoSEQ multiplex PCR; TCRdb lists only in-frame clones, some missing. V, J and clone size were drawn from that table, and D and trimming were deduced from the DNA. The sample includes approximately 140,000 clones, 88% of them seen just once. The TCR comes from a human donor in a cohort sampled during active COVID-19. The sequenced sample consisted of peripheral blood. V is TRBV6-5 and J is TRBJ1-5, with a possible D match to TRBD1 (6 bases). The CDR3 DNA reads TGTGCCAGCAGCGTACAGGGAATTAGCAATCAGCCCCAGCATTTT. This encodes CASSVQGISNQPQHF.